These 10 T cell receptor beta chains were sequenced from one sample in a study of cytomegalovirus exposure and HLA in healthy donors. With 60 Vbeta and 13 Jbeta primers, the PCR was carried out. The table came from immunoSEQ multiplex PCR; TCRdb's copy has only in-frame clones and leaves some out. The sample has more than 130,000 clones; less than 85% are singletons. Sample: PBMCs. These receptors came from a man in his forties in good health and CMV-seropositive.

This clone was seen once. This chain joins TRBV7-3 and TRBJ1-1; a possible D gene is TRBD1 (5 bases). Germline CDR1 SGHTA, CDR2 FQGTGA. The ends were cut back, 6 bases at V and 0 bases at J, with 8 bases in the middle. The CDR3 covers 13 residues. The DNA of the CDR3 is TGTGCCAGCAGGTCGACAGTGAACACTGAAGCTTTCTTT. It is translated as CASRSTVNTEAFF.

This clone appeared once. CDR3 nucleotide sequence: TGTGCCAGCAGCCCTGGGAGGAGGGGCGGAAAAAACATTCAGTACTTC. It is translated as CASSPGRRGGKNIQYF. The rearrangement links TRBV5-8 to TRBJ2-4, with a weak D call TRBD2 (6 bases). Trimming removed 4 bases from V and 4 bases from J, with 18 bases in between. The CDR3 has 16 amino acids. Looked up from germline, CDR1 is SGHTS and CDR2 is YDEGEE.

This chain's CDR3 is CASSGRDPMLGTEAFF. The CDR3 DNA sequence: TGTGCCAGCAGTGGGCGGGACCCTATGTTGGGCACTGAAGCTTTCTTT. The chain carries TRBV2 and TRBJ1-1; D perhaps matches TRBD1 (5 bases). Germline CDR1 and CDR2: SNHLY and FYNNEI. V dropped 4 bases and J dropped 4 bases, with 19 bases sitting between them. This CDR3 contains 16 residues. The whole variable domain, filled in from reference TRBV2 and TRBJ1-1, reads EPEVTQTPSHQVTQMGQEVILRCVPISNHLYFYWYRQILGQKVEFLVSFYNNEISEKSEIFDDQFSVERPDGSNFTLKIRSTKLEDSAMYFCASSGRDPMLGTEAFFGQGTRLTVV.

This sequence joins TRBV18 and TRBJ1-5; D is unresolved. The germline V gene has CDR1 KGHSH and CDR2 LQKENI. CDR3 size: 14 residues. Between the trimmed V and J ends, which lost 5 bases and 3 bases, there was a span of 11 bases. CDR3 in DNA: TGTGCCAGCTCAGCCGGCAGGAACAATCAGCCCCAGCATTTT. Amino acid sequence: CASSAGRNNQPQHF.

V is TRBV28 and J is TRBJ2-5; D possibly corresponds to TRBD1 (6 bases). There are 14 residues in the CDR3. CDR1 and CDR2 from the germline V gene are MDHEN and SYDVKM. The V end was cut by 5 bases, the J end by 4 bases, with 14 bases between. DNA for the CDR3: TGTGCCAGCAGTATCAGGGGTTTAGTAGAGACCCAGTACTTC. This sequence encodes CASSIRGLVETQYF.

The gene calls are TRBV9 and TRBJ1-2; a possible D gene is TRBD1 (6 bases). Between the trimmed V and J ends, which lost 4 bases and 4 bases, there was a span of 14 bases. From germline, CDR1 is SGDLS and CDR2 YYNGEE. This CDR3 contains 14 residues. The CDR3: CASSLSGGFYGYTF. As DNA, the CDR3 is TGTGCCAGCAGCCTTAGCGGGGGCTTCTATGGCTACACCTTC. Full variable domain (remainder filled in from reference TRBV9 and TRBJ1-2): DSGVTQTPKHLITATGQRVTLRCSPRSGDLSVYWYQQSLDQGLQFLIQYYNGEERAKGNILERFSAQQFPDLHSELNLSSLELGDSALYFCASSLSGGFYGYTFGSGTRLTVV.

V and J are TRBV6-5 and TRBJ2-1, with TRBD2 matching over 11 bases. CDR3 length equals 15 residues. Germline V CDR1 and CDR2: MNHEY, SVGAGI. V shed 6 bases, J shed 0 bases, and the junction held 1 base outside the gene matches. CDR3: CASRTSGSSYNEQFF. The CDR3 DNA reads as TGTGCCAGCAGAACTAGCGGGAGCTCCTACAATGAGCAGTTCTTC.

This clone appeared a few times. The CDR3, as DNA: TGTGCCAGCAGTTACAGGGAGGGAGGCTACACCTTC. Translation: CASSYREGGYTF. The V and J genes are TRBV6-5 and TRBJ1-2; D gene uncertain. Germline CDR1 and CDR2: MNHEY and SVGAGI. V was cut by 2 bases and J by 8 bases, with 9 bases left in between. The length of the CDR3 is 12 residues.

For the CDR3, the DNA is TGCAGCGTTGAAAGGGGGACCTACAATGAGCAGTTCTTC. This translates into CSVERGTYNEQFF. This rearrangement joins TRBV29-1 to TRBJ2-1; a possible D gene is TRBD1 (6 bases). Germline CDR1 SQVTM, CDR2 ANQGSEA. The length of the CDR3 is 13 residues. V lost 2 bases, J lost 2 bases, and 7 bases lay in between.

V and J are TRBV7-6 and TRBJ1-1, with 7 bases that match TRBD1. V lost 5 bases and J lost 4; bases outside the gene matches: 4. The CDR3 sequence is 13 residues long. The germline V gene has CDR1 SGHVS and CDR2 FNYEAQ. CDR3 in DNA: TGTGCCAGCAGCCACAGGGGTTCCACTGAAGCTTTCTTT. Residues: CASSHRGSTEAFF.